The 9 T cell receptor beta chains below all came from one sample that was sequenced in a study of T-cell memory formation after mild COVID-19. TCRdb used MiXCR to reprocess the 5' RACE reads, holding one entry per CDR3 protein. The data show about 600,000 distinct CDR3 sequences, with roughly a fifth seen just once and under 8.5% held by the top ten. The sequencing sample was made of PBMCs or a T cell subset sorted from them (not recorded which). The receptors were sampled from an adult woman who had mild COVID-19 (a few samples of this study predate the infection). Cell type and time point are not known.

This clonotype was detected only a few times. The rearrangement links TRBV2 to TRBJ2-5; possible D gene TRBD2, 5 bases. V was trimmed by 3 bases and J by 5 bases, leaving 10 bases between them. Germline-derived CDR1 and CDR2 are SNHLY and FYNNEI. The CDR3 extends over 13 amino acids. The CDR3 coding sequence is TGTGCCAGCAGTGAGAGGGCGCGGGAGACCCAGTACTTC. This sequence encodes CASSERARETQYF.

This clonotype was seen only a few times. V is TRBV20-1 and J is TRBJ2-7, with unresolved D. Germline assignment: CDR1 DFQATT and CDR2 SNEGSKA (reference sequence). V dropped 1 base and J dropped 2 bases, with 18 bases sitting between them. This CDR3 region has 16 residues. DNA for the CDR3: TGCAGTGCTAGAGTAGGTACAGTCGATGCCCCCTACGAGCAGTACTTC. The encoded protein is CSARVGTVDAPYEQYF.

The V and J genes are TRBV4-1 and TRBJ2-3, with TRBD2 identical over 14 bases. Germline V gene data show CDR1 as MGHRA and CDR2 as YSYEKL. The CDR3 has 19 amino acids. Trimming took 4 bases from V and 0 from J; bases not matched to a gene: 9. The CDR3 DNA follows: TGCGCCAGCAGCCTAGCCGGGACTAGCGGGGGTCCTAGCACAGATACGCAGTATTTT. Protein: CASSLAGTSGGPSTDTQYF.

V gene TRBV7-3 combines with J gene TRBJ1-6; D is perhaps TRBD1 (5 bases). The CDR3 consists of 14 residues. The germline V gene encodes CDR1 SGHTA and CDR2 FQGTGA. V shed 4 bases and J shed 8 bases, with 12 bases lying between them. The CDR3 nucleotides are TGTGCCAGCAGCTACGGGACCGGAGATTCACCCCTCCACTTT. Protein sequence: CASSYGTGDSPLHF.

This clonotype was picked up many times. This chain joins TRBV20-1 and TRBJ1-2; D call uncertain. CDR1 DFQATT and CDR2 SNEGSKA come from the germline V gene (reference sequence). The CDR3 runs 13 residues. The V end lost 0 bases, the J end lost 4 bases, and 9 bases lay between the germline ends. CDR3 in amino acids: CSARDEGPYGYTF. The CDR3 bases are TGCAGTGCTAGAGATGAGGGTCCCTATGGCTACACCTTC.

This clonotype was recorded a few times. V gene TRBV20-1 combines with J gene TRBJ2-7; TRBD2 matches at 9 bases. The CDR3 has 13 residues. The germline V gene has CDR1 DFQATT and CDR2 SNEGSKA (reference sequence). V gave up 5 bases and J gave up 2 bases; unmatched junction bases: 4. Here the CDR3 DNA reads TGCAGTGCTGTACCTAGCGGGACCTACGAGCAGTACTTC. Protein sequence: CSAVPSGTYEQYF.

V is TRBV7-9 and J is TRBJ2-7; D remains unclear. The CDR3 consists of 16 residues. The V end was cut by 1 base, the J end by 2 bases, with 15 bases between. The V gene's germline CDR1 is SEHNR and CDR2 FQNEAQ (reference sequence). The CDR3 protein is CASSLESGIGAYEQYF. DNA of the CDR3: TGTGCCAGCAGCTTAGAATCGGGTATAGGCGCCTACGAGCAGTACTTC.

This clonotype was found a few times. The chain carries TRBV6-5 and TRBJ2-3; TRBD1 aligns across 7 bases. V was clipped by 6 bases and J by 2 bases; unmatched bases: 5. The CDR3 totals 14 residues. Germline loops: CDR1 MNHEY, CDR2 SVGAGI. CDR3 nucleotides: TGTGCCAGCAGAAGGGGGCCAAACACAGATACGCAGTATTTT. Amino acid sequence: CASRRGPNTDTQYF.

The chain employs TRBV7-9 and TRBJ1-5; D gene uncertain. CDR1 and CDR2 (germline): SEHNR, FQNEAQ (reference sequence). V lost 1 base to trimming and J lost 9 bases, with 16 bases between them. The CDR3 spans 15 residues. The CDR3 region has the DNA TGTGCCAGCAGCTTAGGGTCAGTTGTGGTAGGGCCCCAGCATTTT. Translating gives CASSLGSVVVGPQHF.